One sample yielded the 24 T cell receptor beta chains listed below, sequenced in a study of Ad26.COV2.S vaccination and SARS-CoV-2 variants. Profiled with immunoSEQ multiplex PCR; TCRdb holds only in-frame clones, not every one. The table has about 350,000 clones, 75% to 90% seen once; the top ten hold just under 5%. Noted treatment: 15 to 20 received Ad26.COV2.S at low or high dose, single or two shots; roughly five received placebo; per-sample allocation not given. Sampling was done on day 63 after the first vaccine or placebo injection. This material consisted of peripheral blood, taken in a trial of Ad26.COV2.S vaccine versus placebo. These receptors were collected from a person aged 18-60 years who received the Ad26.COV2.S COVID-19 vaccine or a placebo.

The chain is built from TRBV7-2 and TRBJ1-2; D is unresolved. Trimming shortened V by 1 base and J by 4 bases, and 7 bases separated the two germline ends. CDR1 is SGHTA, CDR2 FQGNSA, per germline. This CDR3 contains 13 residues. CDR3 residues: CASSLGLSYGYTF. The CDR3 nucleotides are TGTGCCAGCAGCTTAGGGTTGAGCTATGGCTACACCTTC. The full variable domain, with the rest looked up from reference TRBV7-2 and TRBJ1-2, is GAGVSQSPSNKVTEKGKDVELRCDPISGHTALYWYRQSLGQGLEFLIYFQGNSAPDKSGLPSDRFSAERTGGSVSTLTIQRTQQEDSAVYLCASSLGLSYGYTFGSGTRLTVV.

This clone showed up just a few times. This chain joins TRBV6-5 and TRBJ1-2, with D possibly matching TRBD1 (5 bases). This CDR3 is 15 amino acids long. In germline, CDR1 is MNHEY, CDR2 SVGAGI. V lost 6 bases to trimming and J lost 8 bases, with 22 bases between them. This chain's CDR3 is CASSSGTGSWGGYTF. In DNA, the CDR3 is TGTGCCAGCAGCAGTGGGACGGGATCTTGGGGGGGCTACACCTTC.

In this sample, this clone turned up once. The chain has TRBV11-2 and TRBJ2-7; the D gene is possibly TRBD1 (7 bases). Germline CDR1 is SGHAT and CDR2 is FQNNGV. V gave up 5 bases and J gave up 5 bases, with 31 bases separating them. The CDR3 has 19 amino acids. CDR3 bases: TGTGCCAGCAGCCGGCTTAAAGGGGGACTGGACAGGCCTTTTGACGAGCAGTACTTC. Amino acids: CASSRLKGGLDRPFDEQYF.

The chain carries TRBV11-2 and TRBJ1-1; 9 bases align to TRBD1. Germline assignment: CDR1 SGHAT and CDR2 FQNNGV. The CDR3 covers 15 residues. The trim removed 1 base at V and 4 bases at J, leaving 4 bases unmatched. The CDR3 region is CASSLGDRVGTEAFF. CDR3 DNA: TGTGCCAGCAGCTTAGGGGACAGGGTGGGCACTGAAGCTTTCTTT.

The chain has TRBV7-6 and TRBJ2-1; perhaps TRBD2 as D (5 bases). Deletions cut 5 bases from V and 2 bases from J, with 10 bases between. This CDR3 spans 14 amino acids. Germline V CDR1 and CDR2: SGHVS, FNYEAQ. DNA for the CDR3: TGTGCCAGCAGCCCAGAGGGCGCCTACAATGAGCAGTTCTTC. Encoded protein: CASSPEGAYNEQFF.

The genes are TRBV5-1 and TRBJ1-1; tentatively, D is TRBD1 (6 bases). V lost 5 bases to trimming and J lost 1 base, with 9 bases between them. The CDR3 is 13 amino acids. CDR1 and CDR2 (germline): SGHRS, YFSETQ. The CDR3: CASSGTPNTEAFF. The CDR3 coding sequence is TGCGCCAGCAGTGGGACACCGAACACTGAAGCTTTCTTT.

The chain joins TRBV7-2 to TRBJ1-1; D not certain. The V and J ends lost 1 base and 1 base respectively, with 13 bases between them. There are 16 residues in the CDR3. CDR1 and CDR2 (germline): SGHTA, FQGNSA. The CDR3 nucleotides read TGTGCCAGCAGCTTAGACTCCCTCGCTAGGAACACTGAAGCTTTCTTT. It translates to CASSLDSLARNTEAFF.

Turning to this clone: The junction shows a germline mismatch at one end, possibly a read error. The J gene is TRBJ1-2, the V gene TRBV18; D perhaps matches TRBD1 (5 bases). The CDR3 spans 15 residues. The germline CDR1 and CDR2 sequences are KGHSH and LQKENI. The CDR3 here is CASSTPSGQGHGYTF. CDR3 in DNA: TGTGCCAGCTCAACACCCTCCGGGCAGGGCCATGGCTACACCTTC.

The J gene is TRBJ1-2, the V gene TRBV15; D call uncertain. V shed 1 base and J shed 2 bases, with 8 bases lying between them. Germline V lookup: CDR1 LNHNV, CDR2 YYDKDF (reference sequence). The length of the CDR3 is 14 residues. The CDR3: CATSRATVNYGYTF. In nucleotides, the CDR3 is TGTGCCACCAGCAGAGCTACGGTGAACTATGGCTACACCTTC.

This rearrangement joins TRBV2 to TRBJ2-7, with D tentatively TRBD2 (6 bases). V shed 1 base and J shed 2 bases, with 12 bases lying between them. The CDR3 is 15 residues long. Germline V gene data show CDR1 as SNHLY and CDR2 as FYNNEI. In DNA, the CDR3 is TGTGCCAGCAGTGAAGATGCGCGGGGCCCCTACGAGCAGTACTTC. Translating gives CASSEDARGPYEQYF.

This chain connects TRBV15 to TRBJ2-7; TRBD2 might be the D (5 bases). V lost 1 base, J lost 9 bases, and 10 bases lay in between. The CDR3 runs to 12 residues. Germline values: CDR1 LNHNV, CDR2 YYDKDF (reference sequence). CDR3 nucleotides: TGTGCCACCAGCAGAGCAGCGGACGGGCAGTACTTC. It translates to CATSRAADGQYF.

V is TRBV27 and J is TRBJ1-1; 10 bases are shared with TRBD1. Germline CDR1 MNHEY, CDR2 SMNVEV (reference sequence). The trim removed 6 bases at V and 4 bases at J, leaving 8 bases unmatched. CDR3 length: 15 residues. The CDR3 reads CASSRDRGWGTEAFF. In nucleotides, the CDR3 is TGTGCCAGCAGCCGGGACAGGGGCTGGGGCACTGAAGCTTTCTTT.

This clone turned up a few times. V and J are TRBV19 and TRBJ1-5; no firm D call. CDR1 is LNHDA, CDR2 SQIVND, per germline (reference sequence). V was trimmed by 7 bases and J by 3 bases, leaving 7 bases between them. The CDR3 sequence is 12 residues long. The CDR3 spells CASKGVNQPQHF. The CDR3 DNA reads as TGTGCCAGTAAAGGTGTCAATCAGCCCCAGCATTTT. Full variable domain (missing parts from reference TRBV19 and TRBJ1-5): DGGITQSPKYLFRKEGQNVTLSCEQNLNHDAMYWYRQDPGQGLRLIYYSQIVNDFQKGDIAEGYSVSREKKESFPLTVTSAQKNPTAFYLCASKGVNQPQHFGDGTRLSIL.

The V gene is TRBV29-1, the J gene TRBJ2-1; 12 nucleotides agree with TRBD1. CDR1 and CDR2 from the germline V gene are SQVTM and ANQGSEA. The V segment lost 4 bases and the J segment 7 bases; nucleotides outside the gene matches: 2. This CDR3 region has 13 residues. The CDR3 coding sequence is TGCAGCGTTGGGGGACAGGGGGCAAATGAGCAGTTCTTC. This codes for CSVGGQGANEQFF.

V gene TRBV5-6 combines with J gene TRBJ2-1; 7 bases fit TRBD1. This CDR3 comprises 15 residues. V trimming: 0 bases; J trimming: 7 bases; junction bases outside the gene matches: 7. CDR1 is SGHDT and CDR2 is YYEEEE in the germline V gene. CDR3 nucleotide sequence: TGTGCCAGCAGCTTGGGACAGGGACGCGGGAATGAGCAGTTCTTC. As protein: CASSLGQGRGNEQFF.

For this clone: The same CDR3 is also encoded by other DNA sequences in this sample. V and J are TRBV28 and TRBJ2-7; 9 bases map to TRBD1. The CDR3 runs 13 residues. The V gene's germline CDR1 is MDHEN and CDR2 SYDVKM. J was trimmed by 3 bases and V by 3 bases; bases with no gene match: 0. CDR3: CASSLGQGYEQYF. The CDR3 bases are TGTGCCAGCAGTTTGGGACAGGGCTACGAGCAGTACTTC.

V usage is TRBV9 and J usage is TRBJ2-2; 8 bases match TRBD2. After removal of 0 bases from V and 0 bases from J, the junction contained 13 bases not matched to a gene. The CDR3 consists of 20 residues. Per germline, CDR1 SGDLS and CDR2 YYNGEE. The CDR3 DNA follows: TGTGCCAGCAGCGTAGGGTACGGGGCTAGCGGGCTTTCGAACACCGGGGAGCTGTTTTTT. Translated, it gives CASSVGYGASGLSNTGELFF.

This clone has a single count. The chain joins TRBV10-3 to TRBJ2-7; D uncertain. Germline V gene data show CDR1 as ENHRY and CDR2 as SYGVKD. Trimming left V 2 bases short and J 1 base short, with 9 bases between. The CDR3 spans 14 residues. CDR3 coding DNA: TGTGCCATCAGTGAGCCCGGCAGGTCCTACGAGCAGTACTTC. This translates into CAISEPGRSYEQYF.

The chain carries TRBV11-2 and TRBJ2-7; 10 bases line up with TRBD1. Germline CDR1 and CDR2: SGHAT and FQNNGV. CDR3 length equals 14 residues. The ends lost 5 bases at V and 3 bases at J; junction bases unmatched: 4. This CDR3 reads CASSPRTGGYEQYF. The CDR3 DNA reads as TGTGCCAGCAGCCCTCGGACAGGGGGCTACGAGCAGTACTTC.

This chain links TRBV5-1 with TRBJ2-7; D is ambiguous. Germline V lookup: CDR1 SGHRS, CDR2 YFSETQ. The CDR3 covers 13 residues. V was cut by 5 bases and J by 7 bases, with 16 bases left in between. CDR3: CASSPAHAWEQYF. The CDR3, as DNA: TGCGCCAGCAGTCCTGCCCATGCGTGGGAGCAGTACTTC. The entire variable domain, with the rest obtained from reference TRBV5-1 and TRBJ2-7, is as follows: KAGVTQTPRYLIKTRGQQVTLSCSPISGHRSVSWYQQTPGQGLQFLFEYFSETQRNKGNFPGRFSGRQFSNSRSEMNVSTLELGDSALYLCASSPAHAWEQYFGPGTRLTVT.

The V gene is TRBV10-3, the J gene TRBJ2-1; perhaps D is TRBD1 or TRBD2 (5 bases each). The CDR3 runs 12 residues. V shed 2 bases and J shed 6 bases, with 5 bases lying between them. Germline V lookup: CDR1 ENHRY, CDR2 SYGVKD. This CDR3 is CAISEGGNEQFF. DNA of the CDR3: TGTGCCATCAGTGAGGGGGGCAATGAGCAGTTCTTC.

The rearrangement joins TRBV29-1 to TRBJ1-2; D is uncertain. V was shortened by 3 bases and J by 4 bases, with 24 bases between the two germline ends. Per germline, CDR1 SQVTM and CDR2 ANQGSEA. CDR3 length equals 17 residues. This CDR3 is CSVDRLENSRPGYGYTF. CDR3 DNA: TGCAGCGTTGATAGGCTTGAGAACTCCCGGCCCGGCTATGGCTACACCTTC.

The rearrangement joins TRBV28 to TRBJ2-7, with 8 nucleotides matching TRBD2. Germline values: CDR1 MDHEN, CDR2 SYDVKM. The CDR3 has 15 amino acids. V lost 5 bases to trimming and J lost 4 bases; unmatched junction nucleotides: 10. CDR3 in DNA: TGTGCCAGCAGTCCCAGGGGCGGGGGGCCTTACGAGCAGTACTTC. This translates into CASSPRGGGPYEQYF.

The chain combines TRBV12-3 or TRBV12-4 with TRBJ1-5; D is unresolved. This CDR3 comprises 11 residues. Trimming took 2 bases from V and 15 from J, leaving 11 bases between them. For the CDR3, the DNA is TGTGCCAGCAGTTTAAGAGGAAGAAGGCATTTT. Protein: CASSLRGRRHF.